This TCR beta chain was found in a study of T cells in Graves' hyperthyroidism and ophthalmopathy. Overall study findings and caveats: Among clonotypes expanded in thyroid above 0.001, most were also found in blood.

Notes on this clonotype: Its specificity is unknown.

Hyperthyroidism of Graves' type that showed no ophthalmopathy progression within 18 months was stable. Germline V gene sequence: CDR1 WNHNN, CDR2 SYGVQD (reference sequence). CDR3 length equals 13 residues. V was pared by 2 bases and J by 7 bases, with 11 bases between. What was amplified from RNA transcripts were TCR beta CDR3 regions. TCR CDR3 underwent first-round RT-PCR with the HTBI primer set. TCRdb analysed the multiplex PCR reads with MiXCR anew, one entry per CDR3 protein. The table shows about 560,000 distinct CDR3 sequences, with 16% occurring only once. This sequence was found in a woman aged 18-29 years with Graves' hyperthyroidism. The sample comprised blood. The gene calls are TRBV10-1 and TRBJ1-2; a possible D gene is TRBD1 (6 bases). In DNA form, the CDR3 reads TGCGCCAGCAGTGAGACCCCAGGGGTTGGCTACACCTTC. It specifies CASSETPGVGYTF.